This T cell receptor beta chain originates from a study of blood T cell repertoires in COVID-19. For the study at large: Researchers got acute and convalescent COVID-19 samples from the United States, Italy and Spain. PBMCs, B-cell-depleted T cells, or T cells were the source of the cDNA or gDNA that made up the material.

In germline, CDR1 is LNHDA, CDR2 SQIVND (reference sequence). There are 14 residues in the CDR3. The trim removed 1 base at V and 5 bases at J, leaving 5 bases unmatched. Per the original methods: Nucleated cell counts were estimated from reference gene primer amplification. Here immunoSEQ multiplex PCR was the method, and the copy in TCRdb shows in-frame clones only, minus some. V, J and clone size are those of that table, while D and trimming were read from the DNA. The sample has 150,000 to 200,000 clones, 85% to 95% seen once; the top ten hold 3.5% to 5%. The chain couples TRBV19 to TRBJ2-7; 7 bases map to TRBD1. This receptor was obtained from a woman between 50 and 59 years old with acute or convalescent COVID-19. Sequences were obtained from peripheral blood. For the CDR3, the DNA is TGTGCCAGTAGTATAGGCTCTACAGGGGACGAGCAGTACTTC. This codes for CASSIGSTGDEQYF.